This T cell receptor (beta chain) came from a study of graft-versus-host responses after intestinal transplantation. Concerning this clone: Its antigen remains unknown.

Clones were read by immunoSEQ multiplex PCR, and TCRdb kept only the in-frame ones, dropping some. The sample carries more than 100,000 clones, 90% to 95% recorded once. The V gene's germline CDR1 is MNHEY and CDR2 SMNVEV (reference sequence). V was cut by 0 bases and J by 1 base, with 3 bases left in between. This CDR3 spans 13 amino acids. The input for sequencing was unstimulated CD4+ T cells sorted from spleen or lymph node cells, taken before intestinal transplant. The V and J genes are TRBV27 and TRBJ2-5, with D uncertain. This clonotype was obtained from a human donor who received an intestinal transplant. The chain's CDR3 is CASSLSPQETQYF. CDR3 coding DNA: TGTGCCAGCAGTTTATCCCCCCAAGAGACCCAGTACTTC.